This section outlines one T cell receptor beta chain sequence together with its context. This specimen comes from a study of shared T cell receptors in the human thymus. Some clones are missing from TCRdb's copy, which holds only in-frame ones; the method was immunoSEQ multiplex PCR. The table has more than 550,000 clones, around 87% seen once. CDR1 LGHNA and CDR2 YSLEER come from the germline V gene. CDR3 length: 20 amino acids. The trim removed 1 base at V and 2 bases at J, leaving 12 bases unmatched. These same records also appear under a second study, on human thymus T cells. That work adds: Thymic samples were excised during corrective heart operations. Biased V and J segment usage appeared in thymus and peripheral blood. There were highly overlapping thymic repertoires among unrelated individuals, as related research reported.

The chain joins TRBV4-3 to TRBJ2-1, with 12 bases fitting TRBD2. This TCR was recovered from a boy less than two years old with a congenital heart defect. What was sequenced was thymocytes. In nucleotides, the CDR3 is TGCGCCAGCAGCCAAGTGAGACTAGCGGGAGATGGGACGCCCTACAATGAGCAGTTCTTC. Amino acids: CASSQVRLAGDGTPYNEQFF.